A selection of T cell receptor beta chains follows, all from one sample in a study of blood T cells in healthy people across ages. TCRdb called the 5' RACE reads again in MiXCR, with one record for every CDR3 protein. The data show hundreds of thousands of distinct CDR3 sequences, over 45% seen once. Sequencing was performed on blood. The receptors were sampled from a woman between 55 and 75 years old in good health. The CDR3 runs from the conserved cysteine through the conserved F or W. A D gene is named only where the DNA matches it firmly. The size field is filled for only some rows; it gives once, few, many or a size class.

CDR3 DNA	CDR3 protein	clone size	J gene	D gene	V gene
TGTGCCAGCAGTTCCCCACACTCCTCCTACGAGCAGTACTTC	CASSSPHSSYEQYF	NA	TRBJ2-7	NA	TRBV27
TGTGCCAGCAGCTTAGGACAGGCGGAGTACTTC	CASSLGQAEYF	NA	TRBJ2-5	NA	TRBV7-2
TGTGCTAGTGGTCCGACTAGCGGCACCTACAATGAGCAGTTCTTC	CASGPTSGTYNEQFF	few	TRBJ2-1	TRBD2	TRBV12-5
TGCAGTGCTAGAGAATCAACGGGAAAGACCCAGTACTTC	CSARESTGKTQYF	NA	TRBJ2-5	NA	TRBV20-1
TGCGCCAGCAGCGTCCGGGACAGGGCCACAGATACGCAGTATTTT	CASSVRDRATDTQYF	NA	TRBJ2-3	TRBD1	TRBV4-3
TGTGCCAGCAGTAACAGACGGACTAGCGGCTACAATGAGCAGTTCTTC	CASSNRRTSGYNEQFF	few	TRBJ2-1	TRBD2	TRBV6-2/TRBV6-3
TGCAGCGTCGCGAGCGGAGCAGAGACCCAGTACTTC	CSVASGAETQYF	few	TRBJ2-5	NA	TRBV29-1
TGTGCCAGCAGCCAAGATCACAGCCCAGCTAGGGCCAACGCCCTGACTTTC	CASSQDHSPARANALTF	NA	TRBJ2-6	NA	TRBV14
TGCAGCGTTGTCGTGGCAGGGTTTGGCAATCAGCCCCAGCATTTT	CSVVVAGFGNQPQHF	NA	TRBJ1-5	NA	TRBV29-1
TGTGCCAGCAGTCAACAGGGGTACAATGAGCAGTTCTTC	CASSQQGYNEQFF	NA	TRBJ2-1	TRBD1	TRBV6-5
TGTGCCAGCAGCTTAGTGGGGACAGTCTCCTACGAGCAGTACTTC	CASSLVGTVSYEQYF	few	TRBJ2-7	TRBD1	TRBV7-2
TGCAGTGCCAAAACGGGCTTGCCGACCTACGAGCAGTACTTC	CSAKTGLPTYEQYF	NA	TRBJ2-7	NA	TRBV20-1
TGTGCCAGCAGTAGGACTAGCGGGAGCTACAATGAGCAGTTCTTC	CASSRTSGSYNEQFF	many	TRBJ2-1	TRBD2	TRBV7-2
TGTGCCATCAGTGAGTCGGGGGGGCCGCATCAGCCCCAGCATTTT	CAISESGGPHQPQHF	NA	TRBJ1-5	NA	TRBV10-3
TGCAGCGTTGCGGGGGACGGGGCAGATACGCAGTATTTT	CSVAGDGADTQYF	NA	TRBJ2-3	NA	TRBV29-1
TGCAGTGCTAGACCCAGGGAGGGCTATGGCTACACCTTC	CSARPREGYGYTF	NA	TRBJ1-2	NA	TRBV20-1
TGTGCCTCAGGGGGCAATGAGCAGTACTTC	CASGGNEQYF	NA	TRBJ2-7	TRBD1	TRBV12-3/TRBV12-4
TGTGCCAGCAGCCAGCGGGACCCAAGGGAGCAGTACTTC	CASSQRDPREQYF	NA	TRBJ2-7	NA	TRBV3-1
TGCAGTGCTGTTAGCGGGAGTGACTACAATGAGCAGTTCTTC	CSAVSGSDYNEQFF	few	TRBJ2-1	TRBD2	TRBV20-1
TGTGCCAGCAGCAAAAGGTGGGAGCAAGAGACCCAGTACTTC	CASSKRWEQETQYF	few	TRBJ2-5	NA	TRBV21-1
TGTGCCAGTCTCGGCGGAGAAAGCTCCTACAATGAGCAGTTCTTC	CASLGGESSYNEQFF	few	TRBJ2-1	NA	TRBV6-6
TGTGCCAGCAGTCAGGGACTACCACAAGAGACCCAGTACTTC	CASSQGLPQETQYF	NA	TRBJ2-5	TRBD2	TRBV27
TGTGCCAGCAGTTACGAGGGGAGCTATGGCTACACCTTC	CASSYEGSYGYTF	many	TRBJ1-2	NA	TRBV6-2/TRBV6-3
TGTGCCAGCAGTTACTCCTCCCTCGGGAAGCAAGAGACCCAGTTCTTC	CASSYSSLGKQETQFF	NA	TRBJ2-1	NA	TRBV6-2/TRBV6-3
TGTGCCACCGTGAGTTCCGGCTATGGCTACACCTTC	CATVSSGYGYTF	NA	TRBJ1-2	NA	TRBV6-5
TGTGCCAGCACGAGCGGGTACAATGAGCAGTTCTTC	CASTSGYNEQFF	NA	TRBJ2-1	NA	TRBV28
TGTGCCAGCAGCTATGGACTAGCGGGAGGGTCGAACACCGGGGGGCCGTTTTTT	CASSYGLAGGSNTGGPFF	NA	TRBJ2-2	TRBD2	TRBV7-3
TGCAGTGCAACCGGGACCCTGAGCTCCTACGAGCAGTACTTC	CSATGTLSSYEQYF	NA	TRBJ2-7	NA	TRBV20-1
TGCAGTGCTAGAGATCGGAGGGCCGGGTACAATGAGCAGTTCTTC	CSARDRRAGYNEQFF	few	TRBJ2-1	NA	TRBV20-1
TGTGCCAGCAGCCGGATGCTAGCAGATACGCAGTATTTT	CASSRMLADTQYF	few	TRBJ2-3	NA	TRBV12-3/TRBV12-4
TGCAGTGCTAGAATTGGGGGCAACTTCTACGAGCAGTACTTC	CSARIGGNFYEQYF	few	TRBJ2-7	NA	TRBV20-1
TGCAGTGCTAGTCGGGGCGGGAGGGAAGAGACCCAGTACTTC	CSASRGGREETQYF	NA	TRBJ2-5	TRBD2	TRBV20-1
TGCAGTGCTACGACAGAATACGAGCAGTACTTC	CSATTEYEQYF	NA	TRBJ2-7	NA	TRBV20-1
TGTGCCAGCAGGGATTCAGGGGGCCGGAACATTCAGTACTTC	CASRDSGGRNIQYF	few	TRBJ2-4	TRBD1	TRBV6-1
TGTGCCAGCAGTGGTTCAGGGGGCGAGCAGTACTTC	CASSGSGGEQYF	NA	TRBJ2-7	TRBD1	TRBV2
TGCGCCAGCAGCCAGGAAGGGGGAAACATTCAGTACTTC	CASSQEGGNIQYF	few	TRBJ2-4	NA	TRBV4-3
TGCAGTGCTAGATTGAGAGGTTTGAACACTGAAGCTTTCTTT	CSARLRGLNTEAFF	NA	TRBJ1-1	NA	TRBV20-1
TGTGCCATCAGTGACGGGGGGGAAAAACTGTTTTTT	CAISDGGEKLFF	few	TRBJ1-4	NA	TRBV10-3
TGTGCCAGCAGTTGGACCGGGACAGGGCACATAGCGGGACCTTACAATGAGCAGTTCTTC	CASSWTGTGHIAGPYNEQFF	NA	TRBJ2-1	NA	TRBV28
TGTGCCAGCTTTGCTAGCGGGAGAACCAATGAGCAGTTCTTC	CASFASGRTNEQFF	NA	TRBJ2-1	TRBD2	TRBV7-9
TGTGCCAGCAGTTTTTTGGGACAGGGATATTCACCCCTCCACTTT	CASSFLGQGYSPLHF	NA	TRBJ1-6	TRBD1	TRBV27
TGTGCCAGCAGCTATAGCGGGGCCTCCTACGAGCAGTACTTC	CASSYSGASYEQYF	NA	TRBJ2-7	TRBD2	TRBV5-6
TGTGCCAGCAGCTTTAGCGGGATGAGCACAGATACGCAGTATTTT	CASSFSGMSTDTQYF	NA	TRBJ2-3	TRBD2	TRBV7-6
TGTGCCAGCAGCCCTATTGAGACCCAGTACTTC	CASSPIETQYF	NA	TRBJ2-5	NA	TRBV7-2
TGTGCCAGCACTCGTTTTTATAGCGAGGGAGAAGACACTGAAGCTTTCTTT	CASTRFYSEGEDTEAFF	NA	TRBJ1-1	NA	TRBV27
TGTGCCAGCAGCTTAATTGCGGGAGGGTTCCATGAGCAGTTCTTC	CASSLIAGGFHEQFF	NA	TRBJ2-1	TRBD2	TRBV7-2
TGTGCCAGCAGCCAACGCCGGGATCCCCTTTACGAGCAGTACTTC	CASSQRRDPLYEQYF	NA	TRBJ2-7	NA	TRBV3-1
TGCAGTGCTAGAGATAGCCGCGGGACGTCGGCCGGGGAGCTGTTTTTT	CSARDSRGTSAGELFF	NA	TRBJ2-2	NA	TRBV20-1
TGTGCCACCAGCTTGACGCGGACTCATCAGCCCCAGCATTTT	CATSLTRTHQPQHF	NA	TRBJ1-5	NA	TRBV15
TGTGCCAGCAGTGTTCCGGGGCGGAGGAGTGAAGCTTTCTTT	CASSVPGRRSEAFF	NA	TRBJ1-1	NA	TRBV28
TGTGCCAGCAGCGTAGAGGTCAGCACTGAAGCTTTCTTT	CASSVEVSTEAFF	NA	TRBJ1-1	NA	TRBV9
TGTGCCAGCAGTTACAACATCGGCTATGGCTACACCTTC	CASSYNIGYGYTF	NA	TRBJ1-2	NA	TRBV6-2/TRBV6-3